This TCR beta chain was observed in a study of cytomegalovirus exposure and HLA in healthy donors. Study details: Both the approximately 130 validation repertoires and the approximately 640 first-cohort repertoires used the same platform, as reported by a later analysis.

General study points: TCR beta chains numbering more than 150 were designated cytomegalovirus-associated. Reported results showed that the classifier diagnosed cytomegalovirus status with high specificity and sensitivity. Some public TCRs appeared in many individuals, while most sequences were rare.

Comment on this clone: What it recognizes is unknown.

V lost 4 bases and J lost 10; bases outside the gene matches: 7. Per germline, CDR1 SEHNR and CDR2 FQNEAQ (reference sequence). The CDR3 has 14 residues. Assay used: immunoSEQ multiplex PCR; TCRdb lists only in-frame clones, some missing. The sample yields approximately 100,000 clones, almost 90% seen once. The sample taken for sequencing was PBMCs. J is TRBJ1-6 and V is TRBV7-9, with 7 bases that match TRBD1. The TCR comes from a young woman in good health and CMV-seronegative. The CDR3 nucleotides are TGTGCCAGCAGCTCTCGACAGGGAGGATCACCCCTCCACTTT. Translation: CASSSRQGGSPLHF.